The clone carrying this T cell receptor beta chain was picked up a small number of times. The antigen is undetermined. The record originates from a study of T cells after yellow fever vaccination. The CDR3 spans 15 residues. Germline V gene lookup returns CDR1 MDHEN and CDR2 SYDVKM. V was clipped by 4 bases and J by 3 bases, with 12 bases between them. TCRdb ran MiXCR on the 5' RACE reads and lists one entry per CDR3 protein. Here the sample spans approximately 300,000 distinct CDR3 sequences, roughly a tenth being singletons. Study outcomes and limitations: Clonotypes appearing in both CD4 and CD8 compartments existed, and their share was small. On re-exposure, the response was weaker but peaked faster, at day 5 versus 15. Most clones from primary vaccination were detected again post-booster (around 95% CD4, roughly 90% CD8).

Sequencing used CD4+ T cells sorted from PBMCs, obtained 45 days after the yellow fever booster vaccination. The chain combines TRBV28 with TRBJ2-2, with D possibly TRBD2 on 6 matching bases. The origin of this receptor is a man in his late teens or twenties who received the YFV17D yellow fever vaccine. The CDR3 protein is CASSSARGDTGELFF. CDR3 DNA sequence: TGTGCCAGCAGTTCCGCTCGCGGGGACACCGGGGAGCTGTTTTTT. The full variable domain, its missing parts supplied by reference TRBV28 and TRBJ2-2, is DVKVTQSSRYLVKRTGEKVFLECVQDMDHENMFWYRQDPGLGLRLIYFSYDVKMKEKGDIPEGYSVSREKKERFSLILESASTNQTSMYLCASSSARGDTGELFFGEGSRLTVL.